The entry below gives a single T cell receptor beta chain sequence along with its context. Its antigen is still unknown. The junction does not match germline at one end; this may be a read error. This CDR3 contains 15 residues. This specimen belongs to a study of tumor-infiltrating lymphocytes in primary liver carcinoma. Study-level points and caveats: Top clones occupying all five tumor regions numbered only about 8-24%.

Taking about 18-32 mg of unsorted bulk tissue, the authors co-extracted RNA and DNA. Resecting the tumor surgically was how the patients' primary liver carcinoma was treated. Chronic HBV infection, which was untreated, was present in the patients. Per tumor, sampling covered five separate regions. A primer matching the constant region was used to make TCR beta cDNA from 500 to 650 ng of total RNA. The TCR beta library was amplified through three nested multiplex PCR rounds in a modified ARM-PCR procedure. Forward primers for TRBV1-TRBV30 and a C-beta reverse primer served the first two PCR rounds, at 10 cycles each. TCRdb redid the calling of the multiplex PCR reads with MiXCR, one entry per CDR3 protein. The sample includes tens of thousands of distinct CDR3 sequences, 71% seen only once; the top ten take 30% to 40%.

The clonotype was recovered from a man aged 40-55 years with primary liver carcinoma and hepatitis B virus infection. What was sequenced was liver tumor tissue from sampling region 4. As to subset: tumor region T4, right-lateral pole. This sequence joins TRBV12-3 or TRBV12-4 and TRBJ1-2; possible D gene TRBD1, 5 bases. DNA for the CDR3: TGTGCCAGCGGCCTCGGACACGGGGCGAACTATGACTACACCTTC. Translation: CASGLGHGANYDYTF.